The 7 T cell receptor beta chains below all came from one sample that was sequenced in a study of T cell responses to AZD1222 COVID-19 vaccine. Clones were read by immunoSEQ multiplex PCR, and TCRdb kept only the in-frame ones, dropping some. The sample holds 110,000 to 150,000 clones, approximately 90% seen once. This specimen consisted of peripheral blood, obtained on day 0 of AZD1222 vaccination. These receptors originate from an adult in good health.

The gene calls are TRBV7-9 and TRBJ2-1, with 7 bases aligning to TRBD2. The V and J ends lost 11 bases and 0 bases, in that order; junction bases with no gene match: 10. The CDR3 runs to 15 residues. CDR1 and CDR2 from the germline V gene are SEHNR and FQNEAQ (reference sequence). CDR3 residues: CAQAHPGGSYNEQFF. DNA for the CDR3: TGTGCCCAAGCTCATCCGGGGGGCTCCTACAATGAGCAGTTCTTC.

V usage is TRBV7-2 and J usage is TRBJ1-5; D call uncertain. The CDR3 has 16 amino acids. The germline CDR1 and CDR2 sequences are SGHTA and FQGNSA. Trimming took 4 bases from V and 0 from J, leaving 13 bases between them. The CDR3 nucleotides are TGTGCCAGCAGCTCCTGGGCCGGAGCTAGCAATCAGCCCCAGCATTTT. The encoded protein is CASSSWAGASNQPQHF.

The count of this clone is one. The J gene is TRBJ1-2, the V gene TRBV5-1; D is unclear. The CDR3 contains 12 residues. V was cut by 0 bases and J by 5 bases, with 5 bases left in between. In germline, CDR1 is SGHRS, CDR2 YFSETQ. The CDR3 region has the DNA TGCGCCAGCAGCTTGGGTCTTTATGGCTACACCTTC. Amino acid sequence: CASSLGLYGYTF.

This clone has only one observation. The rearrangement uses TRBV2 and TRBJ2-3, with D possibly TRBD2 on 6 matching bases. CDR1 is SNHLY and CDR2 is FYNNEI in the germline V gene. This CDR3 contains 13 residues. V lost 6 bases to trimming and J lost 7 bases, with 14 bases between them. In DNA, the CDR3 is TGTGCCAGCAGGGCGGGAACTTCAAATACGCAGTATTTT. Amino acids: CASRAGTSNTQYF.

V usage is TRBV2 and J usage is TRBJ2-2, with 8 bases fitting TRBD1. V shed 9 bases, J shed 3 bases, and the junction held 6 bases outside the gene matches. The length of the CDR3 is 14 residues. The germline gives CDR1 SNHLY, CDR2 FYNNEI. The CDR3 protein is CASRDRTYTGELFF. CDR3 nucleotide sequence: TGTGCCAGTAGGGACAGGACTTACACCGGGGAGCTGTTTTTT.

This clone was recorded only once. This chain joins TRBV6-6 and TRBJ2-3, with 11 bases that match TRBD2. J lost 3 bases, V lost 5 bases, and 4 bases had no gene match. CDR3 size: 15 residues. Germline V gene sequence: CDR1 MNHNY, CDR2 SVGAGI (reference sequence). CDR3 region: CASSDSGRVTDTQYF. CDR3 sequence (DNA): TGTGCCAGCAGTGATAGCGGGAGGGTGACAGATACGCAGTATTTT.

The chain carries TRBV11-2 and TRBJ2-3, with D unclear. The CDR3 contains 14 residues. The V gene lost 5 bases and the J gene lost 0 bases, with 9 bases spanning the gap. Per germline, CDR1 SGHAT and CDR2 FQNNGV. CDR3 bases: TGTGCCAGCAGCCCCATTGTTAGCACAGATACGCAGTATTTT. The encoded protein is CASSPIVSTDTQYF.